This T cell receptor beta chain was recorded in a study of T cell repertoires in cytomegalovirus infection. Overall study: CMV infection plus the matching HLA type was flagged by public TCR beta signatures.

Germline V CDR1 and CDR2: LNHDA, SQIVND (reference sequence). The CDR3 spans 13 residues. Germline trimming cut 10 bases from V and 1 base from J; bases unmatched to any gene: 5. One entry per CDR3 protein results from TCRdb running MiXCR on the reads. This sample has around 530,000 distinct CDR3 sequences, with 15% to 20% found just once. This clonotype showed up just a few times. Its target is not known. General study findings and limits: In two of eight donors, the top clonotype was HLA-C-restricted CMV-specific.

The receptor was isolated from a human donor in good health (CMV status not recorded). Some clones in this sample may be carry-over from other donors' samples. Material: CD8+ T cells from PBMCs. The chain is built from TRBV19 and TRBJ2-7; 9 nucleotides match TRBD1. The CDR3 DNA reads as TGTGCCACTTCGACAGGGGGATCCTACGAGCAGTACTTC. The encoded protein is CATSTGGSYEQYF.